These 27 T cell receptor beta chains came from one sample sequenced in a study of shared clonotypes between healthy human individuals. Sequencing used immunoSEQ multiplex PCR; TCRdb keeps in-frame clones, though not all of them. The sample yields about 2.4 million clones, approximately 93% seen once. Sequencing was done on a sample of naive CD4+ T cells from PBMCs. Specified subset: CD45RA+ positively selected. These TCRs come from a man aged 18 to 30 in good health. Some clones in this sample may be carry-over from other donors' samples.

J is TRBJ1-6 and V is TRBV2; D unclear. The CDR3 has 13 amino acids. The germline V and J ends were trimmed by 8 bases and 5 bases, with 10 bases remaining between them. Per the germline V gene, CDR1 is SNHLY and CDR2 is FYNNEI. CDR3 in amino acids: CASSGNDNSPLHF. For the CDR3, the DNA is TGTGCCAGCTCGGGGAACGATAATTCACCCCTCCACTTT.

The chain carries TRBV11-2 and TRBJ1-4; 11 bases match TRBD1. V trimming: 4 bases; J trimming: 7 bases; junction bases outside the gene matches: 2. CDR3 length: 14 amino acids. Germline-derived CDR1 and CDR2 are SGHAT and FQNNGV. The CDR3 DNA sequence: TGTGCCAGCAGCTCTGGACAGGGGGCTGAAAAACTGTTTTTT. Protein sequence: CASSSGQGAEKLFF.

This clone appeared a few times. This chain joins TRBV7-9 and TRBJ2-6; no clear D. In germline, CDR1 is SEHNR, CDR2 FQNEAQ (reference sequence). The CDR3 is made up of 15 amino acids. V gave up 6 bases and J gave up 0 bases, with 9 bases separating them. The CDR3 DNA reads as TGTGCCAGCAGTTCCGTACCCTCTGGGGCCAACGTCCTGACTTTC. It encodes CASSSVPSGANVLTF.

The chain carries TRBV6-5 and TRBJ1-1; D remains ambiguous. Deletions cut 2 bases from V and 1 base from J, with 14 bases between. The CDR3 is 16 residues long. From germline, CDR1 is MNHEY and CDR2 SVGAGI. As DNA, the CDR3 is TGTGCCAGCAGTTACATTCGGGCCAAAACGAACACTGAAGCTTTCTTT. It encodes CASSYIRAKTNTEAFF.

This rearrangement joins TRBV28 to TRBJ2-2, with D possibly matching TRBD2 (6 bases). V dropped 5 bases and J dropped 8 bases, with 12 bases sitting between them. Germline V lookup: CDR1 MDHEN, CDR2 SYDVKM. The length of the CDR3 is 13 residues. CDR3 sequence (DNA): TGTGCCAGCAGTGACGCCCGGGGGGGGGAGCTGTTTTTT. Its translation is CASSDARGGELFF. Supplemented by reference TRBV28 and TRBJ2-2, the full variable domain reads DVKVTQSSRYLVKRTGEKVFLECVQDMDHENMFWYRQDPGLGLRLIYFSYDVKMKEKGDIPEGYSVSREKKERFSLILESASTNQTSMYLCASSDARGGELFFGEGSRLTVL.

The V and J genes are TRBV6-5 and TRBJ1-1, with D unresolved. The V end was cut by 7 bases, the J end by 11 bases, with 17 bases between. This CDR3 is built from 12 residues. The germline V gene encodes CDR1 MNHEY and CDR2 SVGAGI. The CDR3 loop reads CASKASGGEAFF. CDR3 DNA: TGTGCCAGCAAAGCTTCCGGAGGAGAGGCTTTCTTT.

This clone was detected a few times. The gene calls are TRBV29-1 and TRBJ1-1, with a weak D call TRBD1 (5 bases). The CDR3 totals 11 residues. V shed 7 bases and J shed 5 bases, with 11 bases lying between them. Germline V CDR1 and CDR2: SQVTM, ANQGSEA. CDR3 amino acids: CSGVGETEAFF. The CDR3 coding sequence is TGCAGCGGGGTAGGGGAGACTGAAGCTTTCTTT.

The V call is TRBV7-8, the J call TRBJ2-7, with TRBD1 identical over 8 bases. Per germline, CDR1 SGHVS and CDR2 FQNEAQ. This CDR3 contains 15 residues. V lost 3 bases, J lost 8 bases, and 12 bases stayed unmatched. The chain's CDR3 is CASSFGQGTGSKQYF. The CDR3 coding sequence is TGTGCCAGCAGCTTCGGACAGGGCACTGGCAGCAAGCAGTACTTC.

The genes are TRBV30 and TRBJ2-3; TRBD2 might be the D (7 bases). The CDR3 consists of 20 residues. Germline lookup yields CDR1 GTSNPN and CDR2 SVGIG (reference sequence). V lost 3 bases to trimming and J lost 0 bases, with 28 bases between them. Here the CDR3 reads CAWRTGTKILADYSTDTQYF. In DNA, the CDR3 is TGTGCCTGGAGGACAGGTACCAAGATTCTAGCGGACTATAGCACAGATACGCAGTATTTT.

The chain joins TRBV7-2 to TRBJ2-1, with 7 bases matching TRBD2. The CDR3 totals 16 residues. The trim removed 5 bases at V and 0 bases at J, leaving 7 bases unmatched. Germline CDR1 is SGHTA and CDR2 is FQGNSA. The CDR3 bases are TGTGCCAGCAGCCCGCGGGTAGCGGGCTCCTACAATGAGCAGTTCTTC. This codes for CASSPRVAGSYNEQFF.

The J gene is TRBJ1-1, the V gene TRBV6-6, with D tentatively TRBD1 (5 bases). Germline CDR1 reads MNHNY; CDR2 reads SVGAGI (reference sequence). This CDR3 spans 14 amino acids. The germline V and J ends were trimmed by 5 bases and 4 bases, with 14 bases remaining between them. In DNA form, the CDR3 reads TGTGCCAGCAGTAAGCCGACAGATATCACTGAAGCTTTCTTT. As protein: CASSKPTDITEAFF.

The CDR3 loop is CASSVGLANEQFF. DNA for the CDR3: TGTGCCAGCAGCGTGGGACTAGCGAATGAGCAGTTCTTC. The rearrangement links TRBV11-2 to TRBJ2-1; 10 bases are shared with TRBD2. The CDR3 runs to 13 residues. With V trimmed by 5 bases and J by 7 bases, 2 bases remained unmatched. Germline CDR1 and CDR2: SGHAT and FQNNGV.

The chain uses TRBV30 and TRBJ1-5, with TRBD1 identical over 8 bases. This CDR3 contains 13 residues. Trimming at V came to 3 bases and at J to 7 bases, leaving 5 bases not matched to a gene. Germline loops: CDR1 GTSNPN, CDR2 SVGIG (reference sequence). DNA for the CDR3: TGTGCCTGGAGCCAGGGGGCTGGGCAGCCCCAGCATTTT. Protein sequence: CAWSQGAGQPQHF.

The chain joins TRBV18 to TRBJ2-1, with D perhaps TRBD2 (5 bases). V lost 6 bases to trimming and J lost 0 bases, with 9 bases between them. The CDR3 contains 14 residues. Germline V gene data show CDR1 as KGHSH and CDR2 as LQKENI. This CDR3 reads CASSPAVSYNEQFF. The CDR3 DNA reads TGTGCCAGCTCCCCAGCGGTCTCCTACAATGAGCAGTTCTTC.

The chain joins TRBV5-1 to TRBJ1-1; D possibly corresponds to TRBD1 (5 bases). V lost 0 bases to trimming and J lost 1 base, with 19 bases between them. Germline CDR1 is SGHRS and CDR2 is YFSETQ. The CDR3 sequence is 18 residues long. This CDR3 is CASSLALTGGSGNTEAFF. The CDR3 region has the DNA TGCGCCAGCAGCTTGGCCCTCACAGGTGGGTCGGGGAACACTGAAGCTTTCTTT.

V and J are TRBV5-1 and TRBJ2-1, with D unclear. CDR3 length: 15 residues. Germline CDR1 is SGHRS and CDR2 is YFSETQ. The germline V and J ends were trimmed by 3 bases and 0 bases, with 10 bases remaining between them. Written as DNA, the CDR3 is TGCGCCAGCAGCTCGGGTTTTAGCTCCTACAATGAGCAGTTCTTC. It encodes CASSSGFSSYNEQFF.

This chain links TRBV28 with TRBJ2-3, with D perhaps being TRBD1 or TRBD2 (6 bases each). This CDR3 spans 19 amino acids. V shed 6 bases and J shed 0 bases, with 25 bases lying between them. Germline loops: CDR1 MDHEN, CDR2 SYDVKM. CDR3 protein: CASSQTSGANVGSTDTQYF. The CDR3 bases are TGTGCCAGCAGCCAAACCTCGGGGGCGAATGTTGGGAGCACAGATACGCAGTATTTT.

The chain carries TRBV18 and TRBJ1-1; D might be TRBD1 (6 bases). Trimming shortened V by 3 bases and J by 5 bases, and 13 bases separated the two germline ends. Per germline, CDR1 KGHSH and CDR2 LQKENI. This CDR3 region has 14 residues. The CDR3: CASSPMRGRTEAFF. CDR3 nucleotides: TGTGCCAGCTCACCTATGAGGGGGAGGACTGAAGCTTTCTTT.

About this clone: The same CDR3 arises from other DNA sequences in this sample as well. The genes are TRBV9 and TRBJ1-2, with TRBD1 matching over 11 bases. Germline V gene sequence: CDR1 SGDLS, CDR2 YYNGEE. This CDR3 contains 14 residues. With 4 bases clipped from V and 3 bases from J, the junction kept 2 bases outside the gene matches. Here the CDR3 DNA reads TGTGCCAGCAGCCCGGGACAGGGGGACTATGGCTACACCTTC. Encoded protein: CASSPGQGDYGYTF.

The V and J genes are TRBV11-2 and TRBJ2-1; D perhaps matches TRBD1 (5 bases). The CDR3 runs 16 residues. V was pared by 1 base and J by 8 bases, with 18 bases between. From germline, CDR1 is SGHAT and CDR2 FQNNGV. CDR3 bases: TGTGCCAGCAGCTTAGCCGGACACCCGGTTCTGGATGAGCAGTTCTTC. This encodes CASSLAGHPVLDEQFF.

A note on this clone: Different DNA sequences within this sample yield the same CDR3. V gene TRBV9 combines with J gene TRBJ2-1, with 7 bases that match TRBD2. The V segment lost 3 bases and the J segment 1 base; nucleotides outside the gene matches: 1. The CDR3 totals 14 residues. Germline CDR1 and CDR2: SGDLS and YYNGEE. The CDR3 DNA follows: TGTGCCAGCAGCGGGACTAGTTCCTACAATGAGCAGTTCTTC. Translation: CASSGTSSYNEQFF.

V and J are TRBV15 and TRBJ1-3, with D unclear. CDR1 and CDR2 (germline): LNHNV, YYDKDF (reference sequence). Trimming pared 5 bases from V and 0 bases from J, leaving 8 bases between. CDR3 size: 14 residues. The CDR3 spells CATSARSSGNTIYF. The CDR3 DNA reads TGTGCCACCAGCGCCCGATCCTCTGGAAACACCATATATTTT.

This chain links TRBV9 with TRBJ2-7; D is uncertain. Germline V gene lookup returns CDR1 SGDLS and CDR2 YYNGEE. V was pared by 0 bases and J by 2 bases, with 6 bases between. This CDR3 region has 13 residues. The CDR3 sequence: CASSVVGTYEQYF. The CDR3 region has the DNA TGTGCCAGCAGCGTAGTAGGGACCTACGAGCAGTACTTC.

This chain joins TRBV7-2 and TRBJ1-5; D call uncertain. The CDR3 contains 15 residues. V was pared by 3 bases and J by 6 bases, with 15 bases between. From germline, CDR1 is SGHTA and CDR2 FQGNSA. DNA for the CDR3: TGTGCCAGCAGCTTTCGTGGAACTAGGCTTCAGCCCCAGCATTTT. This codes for CASSFRGTRLQPQHF.

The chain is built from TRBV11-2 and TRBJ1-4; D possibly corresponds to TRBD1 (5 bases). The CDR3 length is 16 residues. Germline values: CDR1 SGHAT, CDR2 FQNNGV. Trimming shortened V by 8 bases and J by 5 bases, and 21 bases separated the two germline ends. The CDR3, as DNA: TGTGCCAGCGCACTAAGGCCGGGGCGGCCGAATGAAAAACTGTTTTTT. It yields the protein CASALRPGRPNEKLFF.

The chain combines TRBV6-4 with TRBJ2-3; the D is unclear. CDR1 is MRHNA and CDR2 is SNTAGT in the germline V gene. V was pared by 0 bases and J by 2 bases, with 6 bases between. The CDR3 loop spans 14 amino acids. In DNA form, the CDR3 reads TGTGCCAGCAGTGACTCGGCGACCACAGATACGCAGTATTTT. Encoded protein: CASSDSATTDTQYF.

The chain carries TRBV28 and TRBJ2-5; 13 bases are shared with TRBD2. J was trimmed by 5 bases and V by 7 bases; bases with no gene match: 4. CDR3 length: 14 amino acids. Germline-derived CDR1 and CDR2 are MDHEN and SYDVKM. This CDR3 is CASTPTSGRETQYF. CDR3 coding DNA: TGTGCCAGCACCCCGACTAGCGGGAGGGAGACCCAGTACTTC.